The 31 T cell receptor beta chains listed next were all sequenced from one sample in a study of T cell responses to AZD1222 COVID-19 vaccine. The assay was immunoSEQ multiplex PCR, and TCRdb's table has in-frame clones only and misses some. The table includes roughly 79,000 clones, about 91% detected once. The input for sequencing was peripheral blood, taken on day 0 of MenACWY control vaccination. All receptors come from an adult in good health.

This sequence joins TRBV2 and TRBJ2-1; the D gene is possibly TRBD2 (7 bases). Trimming took off 9 bases at V and 0 bases at J, with 15 bases between the two ends. Germline V gene lookup returns CDR1 SNHLY and CDR2 FYNNEI. The CDR3 spans 15 residues. In DNA form, the CDR3 reads TGTGCCAGGGGAGGGGGGGGAAGCTCCTACAATGAGCAGTTCTTC. Its protein is CARGGGGSSYNEQFF. Full variable domain (rest looked up from reference TRBV2 and TRBJ2-1): EPEVTQTPSHQVTQMGQEVILRCVPISNHLYFYWYRQILGQKVEFLVSFYNNEISEKSEIFDDQFSVERPDGSNFTLKIRSTKLEDSAMYFCARGGGGSSYNEQFFGPGTRLTVL.

The chain is built from TRBV27 and TRBJ1-5; no reliable D call. The length of the CDR3 is 14 residues. V was cut by 5 bases and J by 2 bases, with 10 bases left in between. CDR1 is MNHEY and CDR2 is SMNVEV in the germline V gene (reference sequence). The CDR3 nucleotides are TGTGCCAGCAGTGGGAGGTTGGGCAATCAGCCCCAGCATTTT. This gives the protein CASSGRLGNQPQHF.

The chain employs TRBV28 and TRBJ1-3; D ambiguous. The germline gives CDR1 MDHEN, CDR2 SYDVKM. V lost 6 bases and J 1 base, leaving 16 bases between the germline ends. The CDR3 totals 16 residues. CDR3 amino acids: CASRDDPGLSGNTIYF. DNA of the CDR3: TGTGCCAGCAGGGATGACCCCGGACTTTCTGGAAACACCATATATTTT.

The gene calls are TRBV18 and TRBJ1-6; no clear D. This CDR3 is 17 amino acids long. Germline V lookup: CDR1 KGHSH, CDR2 LQKENI. V lost 3 bases, J lost 10 bases, and 22 bases lay in between. CDR3: CASSPSQVGPVGSPLHF. CDR3 in DNA: TGTGCCAGCTCACCCAGCCAAGTAGGGCCGGTTGGGTCACCCCTCCACTTT.

The rearrangement joins TRBV28 to TRBJ1-5; TRBD1 agrees at 7 bases. J was trimmed by 4 bases and V by 5 bases; bases with no gene match: 8. The CDR3 runs 15 residues. Per the germline V gene, CDR1 is MDHEN and CDR2 is SYDVKM. CDR3 bases: TGTGCCAGCAGTCTCAGGGACAGAACGAATCAGCCCCAGCATTTT. It specifies CASSLRDRTNQPQHF.

The chain has TRBV7-9 and TRBJ1-2; D ambiguous. V was shortened by 0 bases and J by 0 bases, with 11 bases between the two germline ends. Germline-derived CDR1 and CDR2 are SEHNR and FQNEAQ (reference sequence). This CDR3 comprises 16 residues. CDR3 residues: CASSLADREPNYGYTF. CDR3 nucleotides: TGTGCCAGCAGCTTAGCGGATCGGGAACCTAACTATGGCTACACCTTC.

CDR3 loop: CASSPRNDQPQHF. DNA of the CDR3: TGTGCCAGCTCACCCCGGAACGATCAGCCCCAGCATTTT. The rearrangement uses TRBV18 and TRBJ1-5; D gene uncertain. CDR3 size: 13 residues. The V end was cut by 3 bases, the J end by 5 bases, with 8 bases between. The V gene's germline CDR1 is KGHSH and CDR2 LQKENI.

The chain has TRBV5-1 and TRBJ2-1; D unresolved. V lost 4 bases to trimming and J lost 8 bases, with 13 bases between them. Per the germline V gene, CDR1 is SGHRS and CDR2 is YFSETQ. This CDR3 contains 13 residues. The CDR3 here is CASSAQLGHEQFF. In DNA form, the CDR3 reads TGCGCCAGCAGCGCCCAATTAGGCCATGAGCAGTTCTTC.

The chain links TRBV3-1 (or the pseudogene TRBV3-2) to TRBJ1-2; possibly TRBD1 for D (6 bases). Germline lookup yields CDR1 LGHDT and CDR2 YNNKEL (reference sequence). This CDR3 has 14 amino acids. Trimming shortened V by 4 bases and J by 8 bases, and 17 bases separated the two germline ends. The CDR3 region is CASSRARGIGGYTF. The CDR3, as DNA: TGTGCCAGCAGCCGGGCGAGGGGGATCGGCGGCTACACCTTC.

J is TRBJ2-5 and V is TRBV7-2; maybe TRBD2 (5 bases). The V gene's germline CDR1 is SGHTA and CDR2 FQGNSA. Trimming pared 1 base from V and 5 bases from J, leaving 8 bases between. The CDR3 loop spans 13 amino acids. The CDR3 nucleotides read TGTGCCAGCAGCTTAGTGGGCGGGGAGACCCAGTACTTC. This gives the protein CASSLVGGETQYF.

The chain joins TRBV19 to TRBJ1-6, with 9 bases identical to TRBD1. V lost 9 bases to trimming and J lost 9 bases; unmatched junction nucleotides: 12. CDR1 is LNHDA, CDR2 SQIVND, per germline (reference sequence). There are 15 residues in the CDR3. DNA for the CDR3: TGTGCCAGCTCAGGTACCGGGACAGGGAGTTCACCCCTCCACTTT. Residues: CASSGTGTGSSPLHF.

V usage is TRBV2 and J usage is TRBJ2-2; D unresolved. V was pared by 7 bases and J by 5 bases, with 14 bases between. CDR1 and CDR2 (germline): SNHLY, FYNNEI. The CDR3 is made up of 14 amino acids. The CDR3 loop reads CASTNSRGTGELFF. The CDR3 DNA sequence: TGTGCCAGCACCAACTCTCGTGGGACCGGGGAGCTGTTTTTT.

The chain combines TRBV5-6 with TRBJ2-5; a possible D gene is TRBD2 (5 bases). CDR1 and CDR2 from the germline V gene are SGHDT and YYEEEE. This CDR3 region has 13 residues. The V end lost 1 base, the J end lost 10 bases, and 14 bases lay between the germline ends. This CDR3 is CASSLSGGEGQYF. The CDR3 DNA reads TGTGCCAGCAGCTTGTCCGGAGGCGAAGGCCAGTACTTC.

This chain uses TRBV11-2 with TRBJ1-4, with D possibly TRBD1 on 5 matching bases. Germline assignment: CDR1 SGHAT and CDR2 FQNNGV. CDR3 length: 14 residues. Trimming took 5 bases from V and 12 from J, leaving 19 bases between them. CDR3 amino acids: CASSRQQGRGELFF. The CDR3 coding sequence is TGTGCCAGCAGCCGCCAACAAGGACGAGGGGAACTGTTTTTT.

The chain carries TRBV7-9 and TRBJ2-3; 7 bases are shared with TRBD1. This CDR3 is 15 amino acids long. CDR1 is SEHNR, CDR2 FQNEAQ, per germline (reference sequence). The trim removed 5 bases at V and 2 bases at J, leaving 7 bases unmatched. The CDR3 loop is CASSQETGTTDTQYF. The CDR3 nucleotides are TGTGCCAGCAGCCAAGAGACAGGGACCACAGATACGCAGTATTTT.

The chain links TRBV5-1 to TRBJ2-7, with 7 bases lining up with TRBD1. The junction had 8 bases not matched to a gene; V was cut back by 0 bases and J by 2 bases. This CDR3 spans 16 amino acids. From germline, CDR1 is SGHRS and CDR2 YFSETQ. This chain's CDR3 is CASSLEGAMGAYEQYF. DNA for the CDR3: TGCGCCAGCAGCTTGGAGGGGGCCATGGGGGCCTACGAGCAGTACTTC.

This clone is large within its sample. The chain combines TRBV10-3 with TRBJ1-4, with a possible D match to TRBD1 (6 bases). CDR1 and CDR2 (germline): ENHRY, SYGVKD. This CDR3 contains 18 residues. The V end lost 0 bases, the J end lost 8 bases, and 22 bases lay between the germline ends. The DNA of the CDR3 is TGTGCCATCAGTGAGTCGAGGTCGGGGGGGCTGTTGGAGGAAAAACTGTTTTTT. Protein product: CAISESRSGGLLEEKLFF.

This chain connects TRBV19 to TRBJ2-5; D remains unclear. There are 13 residues in the CDR3. CDR1 LNHDA and CDR2 SQIVND come from the germline V gene (reference sequence). V dropped 2 bases and J dropped 2 bases, with 6 bases sitting between them. In DNA form, the CDR3 reads TGTGCCAGTAGTATACGCAGGCAAGAGACCCAGTACTTC. Its translation: CASSIRRQETQYF.

The V call is TRBV9, the J call TRBJ2-3; the D is unclear. Germline-derived CDR1 and CDR2 are SGDLS and YYNGEE. Deletions cut 1 base from V and 0 bases from J, with 3 bases between. The CDR3 has 13 amino acids. CDR3 nucleotide sequence: TGTGCCAGCAGCGTAACAAGCACAGATACGCAGTATTTT. This gives the protein CASSVTSTDTQYF.

The chain has TRBV3-1 (or the pseudogene TRBV3-2) and TRBJ1-2, with D possibly matching TRBD1 (6 bases). The CDR3 runs to 15 residues. The V gene lost 4 bases and the J gene lost 7 bases, with 19 bases spanning the gap. The germline V gene has CDR1 LGHDT and CDR2 YNNKEL (reference sequence). CDR3 bases: TGTGCCAGCAGCCCAGGACAGTTAATCGGTCCTGGCTACACCTTC. Amino acid sequence: CASSPGQLIGPGYTF.

The CDR3 region has the DNA TGTGCCAGCAGTCAGGGTGAAGTCAGGGGCGGCGAGCAGTACTTC. This gives the protein CASSQGEVRGGEQYF. V usage is TRBV2 and J usage is TRBJ2-7; D is possibly TRBD1 (6 bases). Germline CDR1 reads SNHLY; CDR2 reads FYNNEI. V was trimmed by 5 bases and J by 6 bases, leaving 20 bases between them. The CDR3 runs to 15 residues. Together with reference TRBV2 and TRBJ2-7, the CDR3 gives the full variable domain: EPEVTQTPSHQVTQMGQEVILRCVPISNHLYFYWYRQILGQKVEFLVSFYNNEISEKSEIFDDQFSVERPDGSNFTLKIRSTKLEDSAMYFCASSQGEVRGGEQYFGPGTRLTVT.

This chain's CDR3 is CSSGYQETQYF. CDR3 nucleotides: TGCAGTAGCGGGTACCAAGAGACCCAGTACTTC. The chain uses TRBV20-1 and TRBJ2-5; D possibly corresponds to TRBD2 (6 bases). The CDR3 sequence is 11 residues long. CDR1 is DFQATT and CDR2 is SNEGSKA in the germline V gene (reference sequence). The V end was cut by 8 bases, the J end by 0 bases, with 7 bases between.

The V gene is TRBV3-1 (or the pseudogene TRBV3-2), the J gene TRBJ2-2, with unresolved D. The ends were cut back, 3 bases at V and 4 bases at J, with 0 bases in the middle. From germline, CDR1 is LGHDT and CDR2 YNNKEL (reference sequence). This CDR3 spans 11 amino acids. CDR3 protein: CASSHTGELFF. The CDR3 nucleotides read TGTGCCAGCAGCCACACCGGGGAGCTGTTTTTT.

CDR3 in DNA: TGTGCCAGCAGCGCCTTATCCGACCAGACATCCCTCCTAGCCAAAAACATTCAGTACTTC. Translation gives CASSALSDQTSLLAKNIQYF. The chain couples TRBV21-1 to TRBJ2-4; the listed D gene, TRBD1, was not tested against the DNA. TRBV21-1 is a pseudogene segment. CDR3 size: 20 residues.

The rearrangement links TRBV19 to TRBJ2-2, with a weak D call TRBD2 (5 bases). The length of the CDR3 is 13 residues. Germline V gives CDR1 LNHDA, CDR2 SQIVND (reference sequence). Trimming removed 5 bases from V and 6 bases from J, with 10 bases in between. The DNA for the CDR3 is TGTGCCAGTAGTTCCATGGGAGCCGGGGAGCTGTTTTTT. It translates to CASSSMGAGELFF.

The chain is built from TRBV19 and TRBJ1-2; the D is unclear. The V end lost 2 bases, the J end lost 7 bases, and 11 bases lay between the germline ends. This CDR3 has 13 amino acids. Germline loops: CDR1 LNHDA, CDR2 SQIVND (reference sequence). The CDR3 DNA reads as TGTGCCAGTAGTATATCAGGTTCGGCTGGCTACACCTTC. This translates into CASSISGSAGYTF.

The chain recombines TRBV5-4 with TRBJ1-6; D is undetermined. Germline CDR1 reads SGHNT; CDR2 reads YYREEE (reference sequence). This CDR3 has 15 amino acids. The V end was cut by 2 bases, the J end by 6 bases, with 12 bases between. CDR3 in amino acids: CASSFEVNGNSPLHF. The CDR3 DNA sequence: TGTGCCAGCAGCTTCGAGGTGAATGGTAATTCACCCCTCCACTTT.

The rearrangement joins TRBV6-6 to TRBJ2-1, with 8 bases lining up with TRBD1. The V gene's germline CDR1 is MNHNY and CDR2 SVGAGI (reference sequence). CDR3 length: 16 residues. J gave up 6 bases and V 6 bases, and 13 bases lay outside the gene matches. The CDR3 sequence is CASRLAQGAGTNEQFF. DNA for the CDR3: TGTGCCAGCAGGCTAGCGCAGGGGGCGGGGACCAATGAGCAGTTCTTC.

J is TRBJ2-3 and V is TRBV29-1, with D perhaps matching TRBD2 (5 bases). There are 12 residues in the CDR3. Trimming shortened V by 4 bases and J by 0 bases, and 5 bases separated the two germline ends. Per germline, CDR1 SQVTM and CDR2 ANQGSEA. The chain's CDR3 is CSVGGSTDTQYF. The CDR3 DNA reads as TGCAGCGTTGGCGGGAGCACAGATACGCAGTATTTT.

A single count supports this clone. V and J are TRBV11-2 and TRBJ1-1; no clear D gene. Germline V CDR1 and CDR2: SGHAT, FQNNGV. The CDR3 has 13 amino acids. Trimming took 2 bases from V and 0 from J, leaving 4 bases between them. CDR3 nucleotides: TGTGCCAGCAGCTTACCGGTGAACACTGAAGCTTTCTTT. This translates into CASSLPVNTEAFF.

This chain links TRBV7-9 with TRBJ1-5; TRBD1 agrees at 11 bases. V lost 6 bases and J lost 7; bases outside the gene matches: 5. The CDR3 has 14 residues. Germline values: CDR1 SEHNR, CDR2 FQNEAQ (reference sequence). The CDR3 reads CASSRGQGGQPQHF. CDR3 nucleotides: TGTGCCAGCAGTCGGGGACAGGGGGGGCAGCCCCAGCATTTT.